The sequence of this T cell receptor beta chain was determined in a study of CD8 T cells in ankylosing spondylitis. Findings and caveats of the study: A motif in TCR beta, a set of eight or nine highly homologous variants, appeared characteristic of ankylosing spondylitis blood.

Each TCR beta library was made by quantitative 5'-RACE that incorporated molecular barcodes. TCRdb re-analysed the 5' RACE reads in MiXCR, keeping a single row per CDR3 protein. This sample has approximately 30,000 distinct CDR3 sequences, with about 7.8% found just once. This clonotype was picked up many times. Its antigen is not identified. This clonotype originated in a male donor with ankylosing spondylitis or in good health (not recorded which). The sequenced sample consisted of blood, either unsorted or a sorted T cell fraction (not recorded which).

The CDR3 reads CASSDTTGSYNSPLHF. CDR3 nucleotides: TGCGCCAGCAGCGACACGACAGGGTCCTATAATTCACCCCTCCACTTT. V gene TRBV5-1 combines with J gene TRBJ1-6, with 7 bases identical to TRBD1. CDR1 and CDR2 (germline): SGHRS, YFSETQ. V shed 4 bases and J 1 base; nucleotides not matched to a gene: 5. The CDR3 loop spans 16 amino acids.